This T cell receptor (beta chain) was sequenced for a study of T cell responses to AZD1222 COVID-19 vaccine. Whole-study results and caveats: When two AZD1222 doses had been given, Spike-specific TCR breadth and depth rose. AZD1222 recipients seropositive at baseline numbered only five to seven. Among the donors, most were white British and more were female, and clonal diversity was possibly underestimated. CD4 TCRs linked to vaccination spanned spike, dominating at 160-218 and 743-854.

Details on this clone: Its antigen is as yet unknown.

CDR1 LGHNA and CDR2 YSLEER come from the germline V gene. Trimming stripped 6 bases from V and 0 bases from J, with 8 bases between. The CDR3 is made up of 14 amino acids. The assay was immunoSEQ multiplex PCR, and TCRdb's table has in-frame clones only and misses some. The profile shows some 200,000 clones, around 93% of them singletons. Here the sequenced sample was peripheral blood, taken 28 days after the second AZD1222 dose. The V gene is TRBV4-3, the J gene TRBJ2-2; no reliable D call. This clonotype originated in an adult who received the AZD1222 COVID-19 vaccine. The CDR3 nucleotides are TGCGCCAGCAGAAGCTACGCGAACACCGGGGAGCTGTTTTTT. Amino acids: CASRSYANTGELFF.